A selection of T cell receptor beta chains follows, all from one sample in a study of Ad26.COV2.S vaccination and SARS-CoV-2 variants. TCRdb's copy holds only in-frame clones and misses some; the assay was immunoSEQ multiplex PCR. There are approximately 240,000 clones in the sample; approximately 88% occur only once, and about 10% lies in the top ten. Material: peripheral blood, obtained in a trial of Ad26.COV2.S vaccine versus placebo. Source of these receptors: a person aged 18 to 59 who received the Ad26.COV2.S COVID-19 vaccine or a placebo. Each CDR3 is given with its conserved first and last residue. The D gene is left open where the match is weak. Expanded clones get a size class; other rows say once, few or many, or leave the size out.

size: -
D: TRBD1
J: TRBJ1-3
V: TRBV25-1
CDR3: CASSEGGQGVSGNTIYF
DNA: TGTGCCAGCAGTGAAGGGGGACAGGGGGTCTCTGGAAACACCATATATTTT

size: once
D: TRBD1
J: TRBJ1-2
V: TRBV16
CDR3: CASSQSVDRGDGGYTF
DNA: TGTGCCAGCAGCCAATCGGTGGACAGGGGAGACGGGGGCTACACCTTC

size: -
D: TRBD2
J: TRBJ2-3
V: TRBV7-3
CDR3: CASSPLAGGAADTQYF
DNA: TGTGCCAGCAGCCCCCTAGCGGGGGGTGCGGCAGATACGCAGTATTTT

size: -
D: TRBD2
J: TRBJ2-7
V: TRBV5-4
CDR3: CASSSIAGVEEQYF
DNA: TGTGCCAGCAGCTCTATAGCGGGAGTGGAAGAGCAGTACTTC

size: -
D: -
J: TRBJ2-7
V: TRBV7-2
CDR3: CASSLAIGSYEQYF
DNA: TGTGCCAGCAGCTTAGCGATTGGCTCCTACGAGCAGTACTTC

size: -
D: TRBD1
J: TRBJ2-2
V: TRBV9
CDR3: CASSVVGTGGLNTGELFF
DNA: TGTGCCAGCAGCGTAGTGGGGACAGGGGGCCTTAACACCGGGGAGCTGTTTTTT

size: -
D: -
J: TRBJ2-3
V: TRBV28
CDR3: CASRQRDTQYF
DNA: TGTGCCAGCAGGCAGAGGGATACGCAGTATTTT

size: -
D: -
J: TRBJ2-7
V: TRBV9
CDR3: CASSVEPGRPNEQYF
DNA: TGTGCCAGCAGCGTAGAGCCGGGGCGCCCTAACGAGCAGTACTTC

size: -
D: TRBD2
J: TRBJ2-5
V: TRBV18
CDR3: CASSLAGAEETQYF
DNA: TGTGCCAGCTCACTAGCGGGAGCGGAAGAGACCCAGTACTTC

size: -
D: TRBD1
J: TRBJ2-3
V: TRBV24-1
CDR3: CATSSPGTGAGGTQYF
DNA: TGTGCCACCAGTTCCCCTGGGACAGGGGCGGGTGGTACGCAGTATTTT

size: -
D: TRBD1
J: TRBJ2-3
V: TRBV12-5
CDR3: CASGWGTGYTDTQYF
DNA: TGTGCTAGTGGGTGGGGGACAGGGTATACAGATACGCAGTATTTT

size: -
D: -
J: TRBJ2-1
V: TRBV28
CDR3: CASSFGLNEQFF
DNA: TGTGCCAGCAGTTTTGGGTTGAATGAGCAGTTCTTC

size: -
D: -
J: TRBJ2-1
V: TRBV3-1/TRBV3-2
CDR3: CASSLGVAEQFF
DNA: TGTGCCAGCAGCCTAGGGGTTGCTGAGCAGTTCTTC

size: -
D: -
J: TRBJ2-3
V: TRBV5-8
CDR3: CASSLEGGRYF
DNA: TGTGCCAGCAGCTTGGAAGGGGGTCGGTATTTT

size: once
D: -
J: TRBJ1-2
V: TRBV12-5
CDR3: CASGLAPGNYGYTF
DNA: TGTGCTAGTGGTTTGGCCCCGGGGAACTATGGCTACACCTTC

size: -
D: -
J: TRBJ2-5
V: TRBV7-2
CDR3: CASSLAWGGETQYF
DNA: TGTGCCAGCAGCTTAGCGTGGGGCGGGGAGACCCAGTACTTC

size: -
D: -
J: TRBJ2-5
V: TRBV7-9
CDR3: CASSLGLGQETQYF
DNA: TGTGCCAGCAGCTTAGGCCTGGGCCAAGAGACCCAGTACTTC

size: -
D: -
J: TRBJ2-7
V: TRBV28
CDR3: CASQGDDEQYF
DNA: TGTGCCAGTCAGGGTGATGACGAGCAGTACTTC

size: -
D: -
J: TRBJ1-3
V: TRBV28
CDR3: CASSPQHPQFYSGNTIYF
DNA: TGTGCCAGCAGTCCACAACACCCACAGTTCTACTCTGGAAACACCATATATTTT

size: -
D: -
J: TRBJ1-2
V: TRBV28
CDR3: CASRFPSGTAGYGYTF
DNA: TGTGCCAGCAGGTTTCCTTCCGGGACGGCGGGTTATGGCTACACCTTC

size: few
D: -
J: TRBJ2-7
V: TRBV6-5
CDR3: CASSYSKFFGEYEQYF
DNA: TGTGCCAGCAGTTACTCGAAATTTTTTGGGGAATACGAGCAGTACTTC

size: -
D: TRBD2
J: TRBJ2-3
V: TRBV11-2
CDR3: CASSQLAGGTTDTQYF
DNA: TGTGCCAGCAGCCAACTAGCGGGGGGTACAACAGATACGCAGTATTTT

size: -
D: -
J: TRBJ2-7
V: TRBV6-6
CDR3: CASSKIISEQYF
DNA: TGTGCCAGCAGTAAGATAATCTCCGAGCAGTACTTC

size: -
D: -
J: TRBJ2-7
V: TRBV3-1/TRBV3-2
CDR3: CASSHLDDERFYEQYF
DNA: TGTGCCAGCAGCCATCTTGATGACGAACGGTTTTACGAGCAGTACTTC

size: -
D: TRBD1
J: TRBJ1-4
V: TRBV6-5
CDR3: CASSRTGRNEKLFF
DNA: TGTGCCAGCAGTAGGACAGGTCGGAATGAAAAACTGTTTTTT

size: -
D: TRBD2
J: TRBJ2-4
V: TRBV7-2
CDR3: CASSLALAGKNIQYF
DNA: TGTGCCAGCAGCTTAGCTCTAGCGGGGAAAAACATTCAGTACTTC

size: -
D: -
J: TRBJ1-4
V: TRBV2
CDR3: CASSIRGRSEKLFF
DNA: TGTGCCAGCAGTATCAGGGGCCGGTCTGAAAAACTGTTTTTT

size: -
D: -
J: TRBJ1-4
V: TRBV5-1
CDR3: CASSPALGRDEKLFF
DNA: TGCGCCAGCAGCCCTGCGCTGGGGCGGGATGAAAAACTGTTTTTT

size: -
D: TRBD2
J: TRBJ2-1
V: TRBV6-4
CDR3: CASSPRTSSGNEQFF
DNA: TGTGCCAGCAGTCCCAGGACTAGTTCAGGCAATGAGCAGTTCTTC

size: -
D: -
J: TRBJ1-1
V: TRBV7-2
CDR3: CASSLAGRANTEAFF
DNA: TGTGCCAGCAGCTTAGCTGGCAGGGCGAACACTGAAGCTTTCTTT

size: -
D: -
J: TRBJ2-7
V: TRBV28
CDR3: CASSFISYEQYF
DNA: TGTGCCAGCAGTTTCATCAGCTACGAGCAGTACTTC

size: -
D: TRBD2
J: TRBJ2-5
V: TRBV3-1/TRBV3-2
CDR3: CASSRLIAGSREQETQYF
DNA: TGTGCCAGCAGCCGATTAATAGCGGGGAGCCGAGAGCAAGAGACCCAGTACTTC

size: -
D: TRBD2
J: TRBJ2-1
V: TRBV25-1
CDR3: CASRPSRLAGNNNEQFF
DNA: TGTGCCAGCAGACCCTCACGACTAGCGGGGAATAACAATGAGCAGTTCTTC

size: -
D: TRBD2
J: TRBJ2-3
V: TRBV11-3
CDR3: CASSSGLAGAPDTQYF
DNA: TGTGCCAGCAGCTCGGGACTAGCGGGAGCTCCAGATACGCAGTATTTT

size: -
D: -
J: TRBJ2-7
V: TRBV18
CDR3: CASSRDTSYEQYF
DNA: TGTGCCAGCTCACGGGACACCTCCTACGAGCAGTACTTC